Shown below are 13 T cell receptor beta chains from a single sample sequenced in a study of blood T cell repertoires in COVID-19. Assay: immunoSEQ multiplex PCR; the TCRdb copy retains only in-frame clones and omits some. The sample consists of fewer than 90,000 clones, roughly 74% of them appearing once. Input material: peripheral blood. The receptor set was obtained from a man in his 70s with COVID-19, enrolled during active disease.

This clone appeared a single time. This rearrangement joins TRBV5-1 to TRBJ2-7, with a weak D call TRBD2 (5 bases). V was cut by 3 bases and J by 3 bases, with 10 bases left in between. CDR3 length: 13 amino acids. Looked up from germline, CDR1 is SGHRS and CDR2 is YFSETQ. The CDR3 sequence is CASSWEPYYEQYF. CDR3 nucleotide sequence: TGCGCCAGCAGCTGGGAGCCCTACTACGAGCAGTACTTC.

V gene TRBV7-2 combines with J gene TRBJ2-3, with D unresolved. V gave up 5 bases and J gave up 4 bases, with 10 bases separating them. The CDR3 totals 13 residues. Per germline, CDR1 SGHTA and CDR2 FQGNSA. The DNA of the CDR3 is TGTGCCAGCAGCCCTCACCAGGCAGATACGCAGTATTTT. Its protein is CASSPHQADTQYF.

This clone was seen a single time. The CDR3 sequence: CASSVATTGSGSPLHF. CDR3 sequence (DNA): TGTGCCAGCAGCGTAGCTACGACAGGGAGTGGGTCACCCCTCCACTTT. V is TRBV9 and J is TRBJ1-6; 7 bases match TRBD1. The V gene's germline CDR1 is SGDLS and CDR2 YYNGEE. With 0 bases clipped from V and 10 bases from J, the junction kept 10 bases outside the gene matches. The CDR3 is 16 amino acids.

The genes are TRBV5-5 and TRBJ2-7; D is uncertain. Germline-derived CDR1 and CDR2 are SGHKS and YYEKEE (reference sequence). This CDR3 is 14 amino acids long. V was trimmed by 0 bases and J by 6 bases, leaving 13 bases between them. This chain's CDR3 is CASSLAATSGEQYF. The CDR3 nucleotides read TGTGCCAGCAGCTTGGCCGCGACCTCGGGCGAGCAGTACTTC.

For this clone: The sample carries other DNA sequences with the same CDR3. The chain couples TRBV6-5 to TRBJ1-3; 7 bases agree with TRBD1. CDR3 length equals 14 residues. J was trimmed by 3 bases and V by 5 bases; bases with no gene match: 4. Germline V CDR1 and CDR2: MNHEY, SVGAGI. The CDR3 DNA sequence: TGTGCCAGCAGTCCACGGGACAGTGGAAACACCATATATTTT. Its translation is CASSPRDSGNTIYF.

This chain joins TRBV3-1 (or the pseudogene TRBV3-2) and TRBJ1-4; 9 positions agree with TRBD1. CDR3 length: 17 amino acids. Trimming removed 2 bases from V and 7 bases from J; junction bases left unmatched: 11. CDR1 LGHDT and CDR2 YNNKEL come from the germline V gene (reference sequence). CDR3 sequence (DNA): TGTGCCAGCAGCCAATCCGGGACAGGGATAGGTGGTGAAAAACTGTTTTTT. Translation gives CASSQSGTGIGGEKLFF.

V and J are TRBV5-1 and TRBJ1-1; TRBD1 might be the D (6 bases). This CDR3 has 15 residues. The V end was cut by 3 bases, the J end by 3 bases, with 15 bases between. Looked up from germline, CDR1 is SGHRS and CDR2 is YFSETQ. The CDR3 nucleotides read TGCGCCAGCAGCTCACGACAGGAGGTGGACACTGAAGCTTTCTTT. This codes for CASSSRQEVDTEAFF.

CDR3 region: CASRPPVTGVYGYTF. The CDR3 DNA reads TGTGCCAGTAGGCCTCCGGTGACAGGGGTCTATGGCTACACCTTC. The chain joins TRBV19 to TRBJ1-2; 8 nucleotides line up with TRBD1. Germline V lookup: CDR1 LNHDA, CDR2 SQIVND (reference sequence). The junction had 10 bases not matched to a gene; V was cut back by 6 bases and J by 4 bases. CDR3 length: 15 amino acids.

The rearrangement links TRBV2 to TRBJ1-1; 9 bases are a match to TRBD1. The CDR3 has 14 residues. The germline V gene has CDR1 SNHLY and CDR2 FYNNEI. V dropped 4 bases and J dropped 6; count of bases not matched to a gene: 6. CDR3 loop: CASSGGTGTPEAFF. As DNA, the CDR3 is TGTGCCAGCAGTGGTGGGACAGGGACTCCTGAAGCTTTCTTT.

J is TRBJ1-4 and V is TRBV2; the D gene is possibly TRBD1 (6 bases). V lost 6 bases and J 7 bases, leaving 18 bases between the germline ends. CDR3 length: 15 residues. Germline V gene lookup returns CDR1 SNHLY and CDR2 FYNNEI. CDR3 coding DNA: TGTGCCAGCAGGGTGGACAGCGGGAGAGGTGAAAAACTGTTTTTT. It codes for CASRVDSGRGEKLFF.

This clone was picked up one time. J is TRBJ2-3 and V is TRBV2; D perhaps matches TRBD2 (5 bases). V lost 7 bases and J lost 0, with 11 bases in between. The CDR3 loop spans 14 amino acids. The V gene's germline CDR1 is SNHLY and CDR2 FYNNEI. CDR3 protein: CASNSGWSTDTQYF. The CDR3 nucleotides are TGTGCCAGCAACAGCGGTTGGAGCACAGATACGCAGTATTTT.

V usage is TRBV7-2 and J usage is TRBJ1-2; a weak D match, TRBD1 (5 bases). The V end was cut by 6 bases, the J end by 3 bases, with 17 bases between. This CDR3 comprises 15 residues. Germline-derived CDR1 and CDR2 are SGHTA and FQGNSA. CDR3 sequence: CASSLMVGGYYGYTF. CDR3 bases: TGTGCCAGCAGTTTAATGGTTGGGGGGTACTATGGCTACACCTTC.

J is TRBJ1-5 and V is TRBV19; 7 bases are a match to TRBD1. The length of the CDR3 is 14 residues. V lost 7 bases to trimming and J lost 3 bases; unmatched junction nucleotides: 6. The V gene's germline CDR1 is LNHDA and CDR2 SQIVND (reference sequence). The CDR3 loop reads CASKKGANNQPQHF. For the CDR3, the DNA is TGTGCCAGTAAAAAGGGGGCGAACAATCAGCCCCAGCATTTT.